This record covers a single TCR beta chain. V lost 4 bases and J lost 8, with 11 bases in between. This CDR3 spans 12 amino acids. Per germline, CDR1 LGHDT and CDR2 YNNKEL (reference sequence). The data belong to a study of blood T cell repertoires in COVID-19. TCRdb's table, derived via immunoSEQ multiplex PCR, lists solely in-frame clones and lacks some. Of tens of thousands of clones in the sample, around nine tenths were seen once. The rearrangement links TRBV3-1 (or the pseudogene TRBV3-2) to TRBJ1-1, with unresolved D. The TCR comes from a man aged 65 to 79 with active COVID-19. The sequenced sample consisted of peripheral blood. Here the CDR3 reads CASSRVREEAFF. The DNA for the CDR3 is TGTGCCAGCAGCCGAGTGAGAGAAGAAGCTTTCTTT.